Reported below is one T cell receptor (beta chain). Antigen unknown. The sample is drawn from a study of shared clonotypes between healthy human individuals. General study findings and limits: Estimated richness values were generally larger in naive subsets than in memory subsets.

Clones were sequenced by immunoSEQ multiplex PCR, and TCRdb holds only the in-frame ones, with some missing. The table lists about 1 million clones, roughly 70% of them singletons, with around 1.5% in the top ten. Germline CDR1 is MNHNS and CDR2 is SASEGT. CDR3 length: 14 residues. V was pared by 7 bases and J by 7 bases, with 6 bases of the junction left unmatched. Sequencing was carried out using memory CD4+ T cells sorted from blood. As to subset: CD45RA-negative fraction. V usage is TRBV6-1 and J usage is TRBJ1-6; 8 bases line up with TRBD1. This TCR derives from a young man in good health. The CDR3 loop is CASKAGGENSPLHF. CDR3 DNA sequence: TGTGCCAGCAAGGCAGGGGGCGAAAATTCACCCCTCCACTTT.